Described below is a single TCR beta chain sequence and its context. Its specificity is not known. 200 to 250 ng DNA, 25,000 to 30,000 T cell genomes, went into each sorted-subset replicate PCR. Some clones are missing from TCRdb's copy, which holds only in-frame ones; the method was immunoSEQ multiplex PCR. The profile covers about 990,000 clones, with around 82% appearing a single time and around 0.61% taken by the ten largest. All donors were healthy HIV-negative adults lacking recent acute infections or vaccinations. CD4+ cells yielded CD45RA+ naive and CD45RA-negative memory subsets. CDR1 and CDR2 (germline): WNHNN, SYGVQD (reference sequence). The CDR3 covers 14 residues. Germline trimming cut 5 bases from V and 9 bases from J; bases unmatched to any gene: 9. The sample originates from a study of shared clonotypes between healthy human individuals. Study findings and constraints: Across a handful of donors, naive CD4 shared around 5.1%, naive CD8 3.5% to 4%, memory CD4 more than 2%, memory CD8 0.4%.

Specimen: memory CD4+ T cells from PBMCs. Subset reported: CD45RA-negative fraction. The chain recombines TRBV10-1 with TRBJ2-1; 8 bases are shared with TRBD2. This clonotype originated in a man aged 18 to 30 in good health. Some clones in this sample may be carry-over from other donors' samples. The CDR3 DNA is TGCGCCAGCAGTCCCTTATTAGCGGGAAGTGAGCAGTTCTTC. Protein: CASSPLLAGSEQFF.